This TCR beta chain was recovered during a study of Tregs in tolerant kidney transplant recipients. V was clipped by 2 bases and J by 3 bases, with 5 bases between them. The germline CDR1 and CDR2 sequences are SGHTS and YDEGEE. The CDR3 runs 12 residues. Mixed chimerism was transient after nonmyeloablative marrow transplants from related graft donors. CD4+CD25+CD127- Tregs, CD4+CD25- non-Tregs, CD4 and CD8 cells were sorted. Only in-frame clones appear in the TCRdb table, and some are missing; sequencing was by immunoSEQ multiplex PCR. The sample holds roughly 70,000 clones, 80% to 90% seen once. This chain links TRBV5-8 with TRBJ2-5; the D is unclear. Sample: CD4+ T cells from blood (PBMCs), taken 6 months after the transplant. The TCR comes from a human patient who received a combined kidney and bone marrow transplant. Some T cells may have come from the graft donor. The CDR3 here is CASSFSKETQYF. The CDR3 nucleotides read TGTGCCAGCAGCTTTTCCAAAGAGACCCAGTACTTC.